This T cell receptor beta chain was profiled in a study of T-cell memory formation after mild COVID-19. The CDR3 consists of 18 residues. Germline CDR1 reads DFQATT; CDR2 reads SNEGSKA (reference sequence). V was clipped by 0 bases and J by 0 bases; unmatched bases: 11. As to this clonotype: The antigen is unknown.

Study outcomes and limitations: Clones that shrank (day 15 to 85) were balanced CD4/CD8, whereas later expanders leaned CD4+.

TCRdb independently ran MiXCR on the 5' RACE reads; one entry per CDR3 protein. In the table there are 450,000 to 650,000 distinct CDR3 sequences, approximately 21% of which are singletons. This TCR was recovered from an adult woman who had mild COVID-19 (a few samples of this study predate the infection). Cell type and time point are not known. Sequenced sample: PBMCs or a T cell subset sorted from them (not recorded which). The chain couples TRBV20-1 to TRBJ1-3, with TRBD1 matching over 7 bases. CDR3 sequence reads: CSAREAWGGQSSGNTIYF. The CDR3 DNA reads TGCAGTGCTAGAGAAGCCTGGGGGGGACAGAGCTCTGGAAACACCATATATTTT.